These T cell receptor beta chains were read from a single sample in a study of cytomegalovirus exposure and HLA in healthy donors. Clones were read by immunoSEQ multiplex PCR, and TCRdb kept only the in-frame ones, dropping some. The sample totals 53,000 or so clones. The sample taken for sequencing was PBMCs. The receptors derive from a man aged 18 to 30 in good health and CMV-seropositive. CDR3s include the opening cysteine and the closing phenylalanine or tryptophan. The D gene is left open where the match is weak. Where a row states a size, it is once, few, many or the class of an expanded clone; other rows omit it.

d_gene: TRBD1
v_gene: TRBV4-2
j_gene: TRBJ1-5
abundance: .
CDR3nt: TGTGCCAGCAGCCAAGATCGGGGTTTTATGGGACAGGGGTTAAATCAGCCCCAGCATTTT
CDR3aa: CASSQDRGFMGQGLNQPQHF

d_gene: TRBD2
v_gene: TRBV5-4
j_gene: TRBJ2-2
abundance: .
CDR3nt: TGTGCCAGCAGCTGGACTAGCGGGAGTGGCGGGGAGCTGTTTTTT
CDR3aa: CASSWTSGSGGELFF

d_gene: .
v_gene: TRBV10-3
j_gene: TRBJ2-7
abundance: .
CDR3nt: TGTGCCATCAGTCACAGCTACGAGCAGTACTTC
CDR3aa: CAISHSYEQYF

d_gene: .
v_gene: TRBV18
j_gene: TRBJ2-7
abundance: .
CDR3nt: TGTGCCAGCTCGGAGAGCCTCTCCTACGAGCAGTACTTC
CDR3aa: CASSESLSYEQYF

d_gene: .
v_gene: TRBV9
j_gene: TRBJ1-3
abundance: .
CDR3nt: TGTGCCAGCAGCGTAGGTGGGGGGAACCAGGCTGGAAACACCATATATTTT
CDR3aa: CASSVGGGNQAGNTIYF

d_gene: .
v_gene: TRBV15
j_gene: TRBJ1-1
abundance: .
CDR3nt: TGTGCCACCAGTCGCGACGGGACTGAAGCTTTCTTT
CDR3aa: CATSRDGTEAFF

d_gene: TRBD2
v_gene: TRBV5-4
j_gene: TRBJ2-7
abundance: .
CDR3nt: TGTGCCAGCAGCAACAAGTTTCCGGGACTAGCGTACGAGCAGTACTTC
CDR3aa: CASSNKFPGLAYEQYF

d_gene: .
v_gene: TRBV28
j_gene: TRBJ2-4
abundance: .
CDR3nt: TGTGCCAGCATATATCACCCGGACTCGGGAGCCAAAAACATTCAGTACTTC
CDR3aa: CASIYHPDSGAKNIQYF

d_gene: TRBD1
v_gene: TRBV7-2
j_gene: TRBJ1-3
abundance: .
CDR3nt: TGTGCCAGCAGCCTAGACAGGGGATCTGGAAACACCATATATTTT
CDR3aa: CASSLDRGSGNTIYF

d_gene: TRBD1
v_gene: TRBV29-1
j_gene: TRBJ2-6
abundance: .
CDR3nt: TGCAGCGTTGAGCAACCGGGACAGGACCCCCGCTCTGGGGCCAACGTCCTGACTTTC
CDR3aa: CSVEQPGQDPRSGANVLTF

d_gene: .
v_gene: TRBV7-8
j_gene: TRBJ2-3
abundance: .
CDR3nt: TGTGCCAGCAGCTTAGCCCTCGGGGTCGGAGATACGCAGTATTTT
CDR3aa: CASSLALGVGDTQYF

d_gene: .
v_gene: TRBV28
j_gene: TRBJ2-7
abundance: .
CDR3nt: TGTGCCAGCAGTTTTATGAGCATACCTCCAAGCTCCTACGAGCAGTACTTC
CDR3aa: CASSFMSIPPSSYEQYF

d_gene: .
v_gene: TRBV7-9
j_gene: TRBJ1-1
abundance: medium-sized
CDR3nt: TGTGCCAGCAGCGAACAAACGGGGAGCACTGAAGCTTTCTTT
CDR3aa: CASSEQTGSTEAFF

d_gene: TRBD2
v_gene: TRBV5-4
j_gene: TRBJ2-7
abundance: .
CDR3nt: TGTGCCAGCAGCTTGAGGCTAGCGGGAGGCGACGAGCAGTACTTC
CDR3aa: CASSLRLAGGDEQYF

d_gene: .
v_gene: TRBV5-1
j_gene: TRBJ1-4
abundance: .
CDR3nt: TGCGCCAGCAGCCGGGGACCAGGGAGGGCTGAAAAACTGTTTTTT
CDR3aa: CASSRGPGRAEKLFF

d_gene: TRBD1
v_gene: TRBV19
j_gene: TRBJ2-3
abundance: .
CDR3nt: TGTGCCAGTAGTTCGCGGACAGGGTTGCATACGCAGTATTTT
CDR3aa: CASSSRTGLHTQYF

d_gene: .
v_gene: TRBV28
j_gene: TRBJ1-5
abundance: .
CDR3nt: TGTGCCAGCAGCCCACAGTGGCGGGATCAGCCCCAGCATTTT
CDR3aa: CASSPQWRDQPQHF